This paragraph covers one T cell receptor beta chain sequence. The antigen remains undetermined. This record comes from a study of T cell responses to AZD1222 COVID-19 vaccine. Findings and limits, study-wide: Clonal diversity was possibly underestimated; the donors were predominantly white British and more often female. Targets within unmutated variant regions were reportedly found for nearly half of spike-specific TCRs. Spike was spanned by vaccine-associated CD4 TCRs, with dominance at 160-218 and 743-854.

The CDR3 extends over 14 amino acids. Germline CDR1 reads MNHEY; CDR2 reads SVGEGT. V gave up 6 bases and J gave up 4 bases, with 10 bases separating them. Produced via immunoSEQ multiplex PCR; TCRdb's table is partial and in-frame only. The profile shows 65,000 to 95,000 clones, 80% to 90% of them singletons. The input for sequencing was peripheral blood, taken on day 0 of AZD1222 vaccination. The J gene is TRBJ1-6, the V gene TRBV6-2 or TRBV6-3; D is perhaps TRBD1 (5 bases). The origin of this receptor is an adult in good health. The CDR3: CASSLGGYNSPLHF. In nucleotides, the CDR3 is TGTGCCAGCAGCCTCGGGGGATATAATTCACCCCTCCACTTT.